The sample holds a few counts of the clone carrying this TCR beta chain. The data were obtained in a study of beta chain features in type 1 diabetes. Of the isolated RNA, all was reverse transcribed, and so the sequenced material was expressed TCRB transcripts. TCRdb keeps only in-frame clones here, not all; method: immunoSEQ multiplex PCR. The top ten clones hold roughly 0.44% of a sample with under 90,000 clones, about 32% of them seen once. The CDR3 loop spans 16 amino acids. Germline loops: CDR1 LGHNA, CDR2 YNFKEQ. The V gene end was trimmed by 0 bases and the J gene end by 4 bases; junction bases not matched to a gene: 3.

The sequence was collected from a woman between 18 and 29 years old in good health. The source material was stem cell memory CD4+ T cells from blood. This chain links TRBV4-2 with TRBJ1-4, with 9 bases matching TRBD1. This CDR3 is CASSQDRGQGNEKLFF. The CDR3 bases are TGTGCCAGCAGCCAAGATCGGGGACAGGGTAATGAAAAACTGTTTTTT.